One sample yielded the 7 T cell receptor beta chains listed below, sequenced in a study of cytomegalovirus exposure and HLA in healthy donors. PCR primers comprised 60 Vbeta and 13 Jbeta primers. The method was immunoSEQ multiplex PCR; TCRdb's version includes in-frame clones alone and lacks a portion of them. The sample has some 120,000 clones; around 70% are singletons. Sequencing was carried out using PBMCs. The receptors were sampled from a man aged 25-45 years in good health and CMV-seropositive.

This clone occurred a few times. The genes are TRBV28 and TRBJ1-2; 9 nucleotides line up with TRBD1. Germline V gene sequence: CDR1 MDHEN, CDR2 SYDVKM. V shed 8 bases, J shed 5 bases, and the junction held 15 bases outside the gene matches. This CDR3 contains 16 residues. The CDR3: CASGGTGLSLGYGYTF. CDR3 nucleotide sequence: TGTGCCAGCGGGGGGACAGGGCTCAGTTTGGGTTATGGCTACACCTTC.

V usage is TRBV27 and J usage is TRBJ2-7, with D uncertain. The CDR3 consists of 15 residues. From germline, CDR1 is MNHEY and CDR2 SMNVEV (reference sequence). V was trimmed by 5 bases and J by 0 bases, leaving 14 bases between them. The CDR3 sequence is CASSPLPDNSYEQYF. DNA of the CDR3: TGTGCCAGCAGTCCCCTACCTGACAACTCCTACGAGCAGTACTTC.

This clone turned up a few times. This rearrangement joins TRBV6-6 to TRBJ1-2; TRBD1 matches 7 bases. The CDR3 is made up of 14 amino acids. Germline CDR1 is MNHNY and CDR2 is SVGAGI (reference sequence). V was pared by 2 bases and J by 4 bases, with 4 bases of the junction left unmatched. This CDR3 is CASSYGGQPYGYTF. The CDR3 region has the DNA TGTGCCAGCAGTTACGGGGGACAGCCCTATGGCTACACCTTC.

This clone occurred once. The gene calls are TRBV7-9 and TRBJ2-7; maybe TRBD1 (5 bases). Looked up from germline, CDR1 is SEHNR and CDR2 is FQNEAQ (reference sequence). The CDR3 totals 14 residues. With 5 bases removed from V and 5 bases from J, the gap between germline ends came to 16 bases. The CDR3: CASSGRKGPHEQYF. Written as DNA, the CDR3 is TGTGCCAGCAGCGGGCGTAAGGGGCCCCACGAGCAGTACTTC.

The chain has TRBV7-8 and TRBJ2-3; D gene unclear. This CDR3 has 16 residues. Germline lookup yields CDR1 SGHVS and CDR2 FQNEAQ. V was shortened by 5 bases and J by 0 bases, with 15 bases between the two germline ends. The DNA for the CDR3 is TGTGCCAGCAGCCCCCGAGGCGGCACTAGCACAGATACGCAGTATTTT. Translating it yields CASSPRGGTSTDTQYF.

The J gene is TRBJ1-1, the V gene TRBV5-1; 9 bases line up with TRBD1. V lost 6 bases to trimming and J lost 6 bases; unmatched junction nucleotides: 6. The CDR3 is made up of 13 amino acids. The germline V gene has CDR1 SGHRS and CDR2 YFSETQ. The DNA for the CDR3 is TGCGCCAGCACCAGGGACAGGGCTTCTGAAGCTTTCTTT. This encodes CASTRDRASEAFF.

In this sample, this clone turned up once. The chain has TRBV4-2 and TRBJ2-1; D unresolved. The CDR3 length is 13 residues. V was pared by 0 bases and J by 8 bases, with 8 bases between. From germline, CDR1 is LGHNA and CDR2 YNFKEQ. The CDR3 region has the DNA TGTGCCAGCAGCCAAGACCCCCGGGATGAGCAGTTCTTC. Translated: CASSQDPRDEQFF.